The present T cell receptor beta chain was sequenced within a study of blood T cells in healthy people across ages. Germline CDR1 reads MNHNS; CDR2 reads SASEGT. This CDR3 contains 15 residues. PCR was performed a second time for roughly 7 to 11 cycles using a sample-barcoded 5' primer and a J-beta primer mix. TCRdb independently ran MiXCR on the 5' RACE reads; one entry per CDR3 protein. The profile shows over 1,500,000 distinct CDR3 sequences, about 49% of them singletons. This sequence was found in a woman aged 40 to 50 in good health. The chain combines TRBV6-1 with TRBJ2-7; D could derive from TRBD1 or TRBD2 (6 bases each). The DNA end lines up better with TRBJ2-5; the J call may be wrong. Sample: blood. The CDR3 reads CASSEVGGPTETQYF. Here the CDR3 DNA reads TGTGCCAGCAGTGAAGTAGGGGGGCCCACAGAGACCCAGTACTTC.